Presented here are 28 T cell receptor beta chains from one specimen sequenced in a study of T cell responses to AZD1222 COVID-19 vaccine. Generated by immunoSEQ multiplex PCR, the TCRdb table keeps only in-frame clones and is missing some. The sample contains approximately 110,000 clones, roughly 90% of which appear only once. Sample: peripheral blood, taken on day 0 of AZD1222 vaccination. The receptors come from an adult in good health.

To note about this clone: Other DNA sequences in this sample translate to the same CDR3. J is TRBJ1-6 and V is TRBV11-3, with D unresolved. This CDR3 is 13 amino acids long. Between the trimmed V and J ends, which lost 3 bases and 7 bases, there was a span of 7 bases. Germline-derived CDR1 and CDR2 are SGHNT and YENEEA. DNA of the CDR3: TGTGCCAGCAGCTTCGACGGGAATTCACCCCTCCACTTT. It is translated as CASSFDGNSPLHF. Combining the CDR3 with reference TRBV11-3 and TRBJ1-6 gives the whole variable domain EAGVVQSPRYKIIEKKQPVAFWCNPISGHNTLYWYLQNLGQGPELLIRYENEEAVDDSQLPKDRFSAERLKGVDSTLKIQPAELGDSAVYLCASSFDGNSPLHFGNGTRLTVT.

The chain is built from TRBV6-6 and TRBJ2-3; the D call may be TRBD1 or TRBD2 (6 bases each). This CDR3 spans 14 amino acids. Germline V lookup: CDR1 MNHNY, CDR2 SVGAGI (reference sequence). Between the trimmed V and J ends, which lost 6 bases and 0 bases, there was a span of 10 bases. Here the CDR3 reads CASRIGGSTDTQYF. CDR3 DNA: TGTGCCAGCAGAATAGGGGGGAGCACAGATACGCAGTATTTT.

This clone was observed a handful of times. The chain uses TRBV5-1 and TRBJ1-1; 10 bases map to TRBD1. The V gene's germline CDR1 is SGHRS and CDR2 YFSETQ. This CDR3 has 14 amino acids. V lost 7 bases to trimming and J lost 8 bases; unmatched junction nucleotides: 11. CDR3 nucleotides: TGCGCCAGCGGGCCCGGGACAGGGGCCCCCGAAGCTTTCTTT. Translation gives CASGPGTGAPEAFF.

The V and J genes are TRBV11-2 and TRBJ1-6; 8 bases fit TRBD1. The CDR3 contains 16 residues. Germline CDR1 reads SGHAT; CDR2 reads FQNNGV. J was trimmed by 4 bases and V by 5 bases; bases with no gene match: 7. Here the CDR3 reads CASSPDRVSYNSPLHF. CDR3 DNA sequence: TGTGCCAGCAGCCCGGACAGGGTCTCATATAATTCACCCCTCCACTTT.

The chain carries TRBV13 and TRBJ1-2; possibly TRBD1 for D (5 bases). The V end was cut by 6 bases, the J end by 1 base, with 15 bases between. Looked up from germline, CDR1 is PRHDT and CDR2 is FYEKMQ (reference sequence). This CDR3 is 15 amino acids long. The CDR3 DNA reads TGTGCCAGCAGTAACTGGGACCGCCTTAACTATGGCTACACCTTC. It encodes CASSNWDRLNYGYTF.

The V and J genes are TRBV6-2 or TRBV6-3 and TRBJ1-5; D may be TRBD1 (5 bases). This CDR3 comprises 16 residues. V lost 2 bases and J 1 base, leaving 12 bases between the germline ends. Germline CDR1 reads MNHEY; CDR2 reads SVGEGT. The CDR3: CASSYVGDPSNQPQHF. The CDR3 nucleotides read TGTGCCAGCAGTTACGTGGGGGACCCAAGCAATCAGCCCCAGCATTTT.

V and J are TRBV11-3 and TRBJ1-1; D possibly corresponds to TRBD1 (5 bases). The CDR3 extends over 15 amino acids. Trimming shortened V by 5 bases and J by 4 bases, and 17 bases separated the two germline ends. Germline CDR1 reads SGHNT; CDR2 reads YENEEA. Here the CDR3 DNA reads TGTGCCAGCAGCCCTACCTCCCGACAGCTCACTGAAGCTTTCTTT. It yields the protein CASSPTSRQLTEAFF.

The gene calls are TRBV28 and TRBJ2-1; 7 nucleotides agree with TRBD2. The CDR3 extends over 14 amino acids. The germline CDR1 and CDR2 sequences are MDHEN and SYDVKM. Trimming cost V 7 bases and J 8 bases; bases outside gene matches: 11. The CDR3 spells CASKETGGIDEQFF. In nucleotides, the CDR3 is TGTGCCAGCAAGGAGACGGGAGGAATAGATGAGCAGTTCTTC.

The chain links TRBV18 to TRBJ1-3; perhaps TRBD1 as D (6 bases). In germline, CDR1 is KGHSH, CDR2 LQKENI. The V end was cut by 4 bases, the J end by 0 bases, with 10 bases between. The CDR3 contains 15 residues. CDR3 nucleotides: TGTGCCAGCTCACTTACAGGGACCTCTGGAAACACCATATATTTT. This translates into CASSLTGTSGNTIYF.

This clone occurred once. This chain links TRBV30 with TRBJ1-3; no reliable D call. V lost 2 bases and J 4 bases, leaving 12 bases between the germline ends. Per the germline V gene, CDR1 is GTSNPN and CDR2 is SVGIG (reference sequence). This CDR3 region has 14 residues. CDR3 loop: CAWSLVGEGNTIYF. The CDR3 nucleotides read TGTGCCTGGAGTTTAGTGGGTGAGGGAAACACCATATATTTT.

The genes are TRBV6-2 or TRBV6-3 and TRBJ2-5; D possibly corresponds to TRBD2 (5 bases). Germline V lookup: CDR1 MNHEY, CDR2 SVGEGT. This CDR3 is built from 15 residues. The V and J ends lost 1 base and 4 bases respectively, with 13 bases between them. CDR3 amino acids: CASSYWGAPGETQYF. CDR3 in DNA: TGTGCCAGCAGTTACTGGGGAGCCCCGGGAGAGACCCAGTACTTC.

This rearrangement joins TRBV19 to TRBJ2-2, with D maybe TRBD1 (6 bases). V gave up 2 bases and J gave up 6 bases, with 13 bases separating them. This CDR3 contains 15 residues. Germline lookup yields CDR1 LNHDA and CDR2 SQIVND (reference sequence). In DNA form, the CDR3 reads TGTGCCAGTAGTATAAAAAGGGCAGGGGCCGGGGAGCTGTTTTTT. Protein: CASSIKRAGAGELFF.

Concerning this clone: This sample also contains other DNA sequences that code for the same CDR3. The J gene is TRBJ1-2, the V gene TRBV12-3 or TRBV12-4; D is ambiguous. CDR3 size: 12 residues. V dropped 3 bases and J dropped 7 bases, with 9 bases sitting between them. The CDR3: CASSLGGLGYTF. The CDR3 region has the DNA TGTGCCAGCAGTTTGGGAGGGCTTGGCTACACCTTC.

This clone was seen a few times. V usage is TRBV4-2 and J usage is TRBJ2-1, with 11 bases matching TRBD1. The CDR3 runs 16 residues. The V segment lost 0 bases and the J segment 8 bases; nucleotides outside the gene matches: 6. Germline assignment: CDR1 LGHNA and CDR2 YNFKEQ. The CDR3 is CASSQEGQGAVDEQFF. CDR3 in DNA: TGTGCCAGCAGCCAAGAAGGACAGGGGGCGGTCGATGAGCAGTTCTTC.

The J gene is TRBJ2-2, the V gene TRBV27; TRBD2 matches at 11 bases. Germline CDR1 reads MNHEY; CDR2 reads SMNVEV (reference sequence). Germline trimming cut 10 bases from V and 6 bases from J; bases unmatched to any gene: 10. The CDR3 contains 15 residues. The CDR3 reads CANYPGLAEAGELFF. The CDR3 bases are TGTGCCAACTACCCGGGACTAGCGGAGGCCGGGGAGCTGTTTTTT.

V and J are TRBV5-6 and TRBJ2-5, with a weak D call TRBD2 (5 bases). Trimming took 4 bases from V and 6 from J, leaving 13 bases between them. Germline CDR1 and CDR2: SGHDT and YYEEEE. The CDR3 has 13 residues. The DNA of the CDR3 is TGTGCCAGCAGCACGAGAGGGCCGCAGACCCAGTACTTC. It codes for CASSTRGPQTQYF.

The genes are TRBV5-1 and TRBJ1-1; D ambiguous. The CDR3 spans 16 residues. Germline CDR1 SGHRS, CDR2 YFSETQ. Trimming removed 4 bases at V and 2 bases at J, with 18 bases between. DNA for the CDR3: TGCGCCAGCAGCCCGGACGTTGCGGATCTAAACACTGAAGCTTTCTTT. Its translation is CASSPDVADLNTEAFF.

The V and J genes are TRBV5-1 and TRBJ2-7, with unresolved D. The CDR3 has 12 amino acids. In germline, CDR1 is SGHRS, CDR2 YFSETQ. Trimming stripped 3 bases from V and 3 bases from J, with 7 bases between. The CDR3 DNA reads as TGCGCCAGCAGCTCGGACGGCTACGAGCAGTACTTC. It codes for CASSSDGYEQYF.

This chain joins TRBV30 and TRBJ2-7; TRBD1 is a possible D gene (6 bases). Germline V gene lookup returns CDR1 GTSNPN and CDR2 SVGIG (reference sequence). V shed 3 bases and J shed 1 base, with 10 bases lying between them. The length of the CDR3 is 13 residues. The CDR3 coding sequence is TGTGCCTGGAGGCAGGGGCCATCCTACGAGCAGTACTTC. Protein sequence: CAWRQGPSYEQYF.

CDR3 sequence: CASSFSGELFF. The DNA for the CDR3 is TGCGCCAGCAGCTTTTCCGGGGAGCTGTTTTTT. This chain connects TRBV5-1 to TRBJ2-2; D is unclear. Per the germline V gene, CDR1 is SGHRS and CDR2 is YFSETQ. The V end was cut by 2 bases, the J end by 6 bases, with 2 bases between. The CDR3 runs to 11 residues.

This chain uses TRBV2 with TRBJ2-1; a weak D match, TRBD1 (5 bases). Between the trimmed V and J ends, which lost 3 bases and 9 bases, there was a span of 18 bases. This CDR3 spans 15 amino acids. The germline CDR1 and CDR2 sequences are SNHLY and FYNNEI. CDR3 nucleotides: TGTGCCAGCAGTGAGGACGCGGCGAAAGGGGCTGAGCAGTTCTTC. Translated, it gives CASSEDAAKGAEQFF.

The genes are TRBV6-5 and TRBJ1-2, with a weak D call TRBD1 (5 bases). CDR3 length: 14 residues. Trimming shortened V by 2 bases and J by 4 bases, and 11 bases separated the two germline ends. CDR1 MNHEY and CDR2 SVGAGI come from the germline V gene. The CDR3 here is CASSYGAASYGYTF. The CDR3 DNA is TGTGCCAGCAGTTACGGGGCGGCCTCCTATGGCTACACCTTC.

CDR3 sequence (DNA): TGCGCCAGCAGCTTGGGGGCTAGCGGGAGGGGAGGTGCTGAGCAGTTCTTC. This gives the protein CASSLGASGRGGAEQFF. The V and J genes are TRBV5-1 and TRBJ2-1; 12 bases fit TRBD2. Trimming removed 0 bases from V and 9 bases from J; junction bases left unmatched: 10. Germline CDR1 and CDR2: SGHRS and YFSETQ. The CDR3 runs to 17 residues.

The chain recombines TRBV28 with TRBJ1-4, with TRBD1 as a possible D gene (5 bases). Germline V gene lookup returns CDR1 MDHEN and CDR2 SYDVKM. The CDR3 is 15 amino acids. The germline V and J ends were trimmed by 4 bases and 7 bases, with 16 bases remaining between them. This CDR3 reads CASSSLSGGAEKLFF. CDR3 DNA: TGTGCCAGCAGTTCCCTCTCGGGGGGAGCTGAAAAACTGTTTTTT.

The chain employs TRBV19 and TRBJ1-2, with 9 bases matching TRBD1. V trimming: 1 base; J trimming: 6 bases; junction bases outside the gene matches: 3. The germline V gene has CDR1 LNHDA and CDR2 SQIVND (reference sequence). The CDR3 runs 14 residues. For the CDR3, the DNA is TGTGCCAGTAGTATAGTACGGACAGGGGATGGCTACACCTTC. Its protein is CASSIVRTGDGYTF.

The CDR3 is CASSPQEGVGSPLHF. CDR3 DNA sequence: TGTGCCAGCTCACCCCAGGAAGGTGTTGGTTCACCCCTCCACTTT. V and J are TRBV18 and TRBJ1-6; D unresolved. V was clipped by 3 bases and J by 9 bases, with 15 bases between them. CDR1 and CDR2 from the germline V gene are KGHSH and LQKENI. The CDR3 runs to 15 residues.

The V and J genes are TRBV2 and TRBJ2-6, with 12 bases lining up with TRBD1. Germline values: CDR1 SNHLY, CDR2 FYNNEI. The CDR3 spans 21 residues. Trimming at V came to 0 bases and at J to 1 base, leaving 10 bases not matched to a gene. The CDR3 sequence: CASSEASGTGGSRSGANVLTF. Written as DNA, the CDR3 is TGTGCCAGCAGTGAAGCCTCCGGGACAGGGGGCTCGAGATCTGGGGCCAACGTCCTGACTTTC.

The rearrangement joins TRBV30 to TRBJ2-5; TRBD2 matches 8 bases. The CDR3 has 16 residues. CDR1 GTSNPN and CDR2 SVGIG come from the germline V gene (reference sequence). V dropped 2 bases and J dropped 1; count of bases not matched to a gene: 9. Here the CDR3 reads CAWSPPRGAPQETQYF. The CDR3 DNA reads TGTGCCTGGAGTCCTCCGCGGGGGGCCCCCCAAGAGACCCAGTACTTC.